This is a list of T cell receptor beta chains from one sample in a study of blood T cell repertoires in COVID-19. Data came from immunoSEQ multiplex PCR; TCRdb stores just in-frame clones and leaves some out. Here the sample spans 300,000 or so clones, 87% being singletons. The sequenced sample consisted of peripheral blood. Source of these receptors: a woman between 35 and 50 years old who had recovered from COVID-19. CDR3s include the opening cysteine and the closing phenylalanine or tryptophan. The D gene is left open where the match is weak.

NA TRBV4-1 13 CASSQSLVQGYTF
NA TRBV3-1/TRBV3-2 13 CASSQIEGARAFF
TRBD1 TRBV5-6 16 CASSIRTGDYTGELFF
NA TRBV3-1/TRBV3-2 11 CATGQEETQYF
NA TRBV11-2 15 CASSPMGAFSYEQYF
TRBD1 TRBV7-2 13 CASSTGGGYGYTF
NA TRBV2 14 CASSEGTVLNEQFF
TRBD2 TRBV2 14 CASGGLAGTDTQYF
TRBD2 TRBV9 15 CASSPAGTSRDTQYF
TRBD1 TRBV7-6 14 CASSLTGVNSPLHF
NA TRBV27 14 CASGDFSYNSPLHF
NA TRBV4-3 16 CASSQVKPGKEKTQYF
TRBD2 TRBV2 18 CASSWTSGGASMGETQYF
NA TRBV6-1 15 CASSELPNFEETQYF